Included here is one T cell receptor beta chain sequence, with context. Its antigen remains unknown. Generated by immunoSEQ multiplex PCR, the TCRdb table keeps only in-frame clones and is missing some. Of 150,000 to 200,000 clones in the sample, under 95% were seen once. This sample is drawn from a study of T cell responses to AZD1222 COVID-19 vaccine. Regarding the study as a whole: Recipients of AZD1222 seropositive at baseline numbered only 5 to 7. Donors in the cohort were predominantly white British and more often female, and clonal diversity was possibly underestimated.

V dropped 0 bases and J dropped 5; count of bases not matched to a gene: 7. This CDR3 is built from 17 residues. In germline, CDR1 is LNHNV, CDR2 YYDKDF (reference sequence). This sequence joins TRBV15 and TRBJ2-7, with 13 positions matching TRBD2. The source of this sequence is an adult who received the AZD1222 COVID-19 vaccine. The source material was peripheral blood, sampled 28 days after the second AZD1222 dose. CDR3 coding DNA: TGTGCCACCAGCAGAGATCCCCCTGGACTAGCGGGAGACGAGCAGTACTTC. As protein: CATSRDPPGLAGDEQYF.